Listed below are T cell receptor beta chains from one sample, sequenced in a study of PD-1 blockade in classical Hodgkin lymphoma. Clones were sequenced by immunoSEQ multiplex PCR, and TCRdb holds only the in-frame ones, with some missing. Among some 21,000 clones listed, approximately 85% were seen once. Sample: peripheral blood mononuclear cells (PBMCs), taken before the fourth cycle of nivolumab. These receptors were collected from a human donor with classical Hodgkin lymphoma. CDR3s include the opening cysteine and the closing phenylalanine or tryptophan. D genes are given only for firm matches. The size of a clone is reported for some rows only, either as once, few or many, or as a class for expanded clones.

size | J | V | D | CDR3 | DNA
- | TRBJ1-1 | TRBV7-8 | - | CASSYGLNTEAFF | TGTGCCAGCAGCTATGGACTTAACACTGAAGCTTTCTTT
few | TRBJ2-5 | TRBV18 | - | CASSPTAQETQYF | TGTGCCAGCTCACCGACTGCTCAAGAGACCCAGTACTTC
once | TRBJ2-3 | TRBV5-1 | TRBD2 | CASFLSGSVDTQYF | TGCGCCAGCTTTCTTAGCGGGAGTGTAGATACGCAGTATTTT
- | TRBJ2-3 | TRBV11-2 | - | CASSLNRGDTQYF | TGTGCCAGCAGCTTAAACCGGGGGGATACGCAGTATTTT
- | TRBJ2-5 | TRBV7-9 | - | CASSKPEETQYF | TGTGCCAGCAGCAAGCCGGAAGAGACCCAGTACTTC
- | TRBJ1-1 | TRBV6-1 | - | CASSEVWNLNTEAFF | TGTGCCAGCAGTGAAGTTTGGAACTTGAACACTGAAGCTTTCTTT
- | TRBJ1-4 | TRBV5-1 | - | CASRPSRGPPLVNEKLFF | TGCGCCAGCAGGCCTAGTCGCGGGCCTCCTCTCGTTAATGAAAAACTGTTTTTT
- | TRBJ2-7 | TRBV5-1 | TRBD2 | CASSQGGTSSYEQYF | TGCGCCAGCAGCCAGGGAGGGACTAGCTCCTACGAGCAGTACTTC
medium-sized | TRBJ2-7 | TRBV6-6 | - | CASAHSRELNEQYF | TGTGCCAGCGCCCACTCTAGGGAGCTCAACGAGCAGTACTTC
- | TRBJ2-7 | TRBV11-2 | TRBD1 | CASSRGTGNTYEQYF | TGTGCCAGCAGCCGGGGGACAGGGAATACCTACGAGCAGTACTTC
few | TRBJ2-3 | TRBV30 | TRBD2 | CAWSRGSRLTDTQYF | TGTGCCTGGAGTCGCGGGAGTAGACTCACAGATACGCAGTATTTT
- | TRBJ1-4 | TRBV21-1 | - | CASSHGGRKLFF | TGTGCCAGCAGCCACGGGGGACGGAAACTGTTTTTT
once | TRBJ1-5 | TRBV6-1 | - | CASSEGYGGRQPQHF | TGTGCCAGCAGTGAAGGGTATGGGGGGAGACAGCCCCAGCATTTT
few | TRBJ2-3 | TRBV19 | - | CASTRGSGTDTQYF | TGTGCCAGTACGAGGGGATCGGGCACAGATACGCAGTATTTT
- | TRBJ2-5 | TRBV19 | - | CASSIGAQETQYF | TGTGCCAGTAGTATCGGGGCACAAGAGACCCAGTACTTC
- | TRBJ1-1 | TRBV6-5 | - | CASSYSGQVTEAFF | TGTGCCAGCAGTTACTCAGGACAAGTCACTGAAGCTTTCTTT